The next 7 T cell receptor beta chains were all read from a single sample in a study of blood T cell repertoires in COVID-19. TCRdb keeps only in-frame clones here, not all; method: immunoSEQ multiplex PCR. The sample has more than 200,000 clones, over 75% seen once; the top ten hold about 6%. Sample: peripheral blood. Every receptor here comes from a man of 80 years or more with acute or convalescent COVID-19.

The chain is built from TRBV21-1 and TRBJ2-5; TRBD1 reflects the table's D call only, with no check against the DNA. TRBV21-1 is termed a pseudogene. The CDR3 consists of 21 residues. CDR3 amino acids: CASSKGKNRALIRIFRETQYF. In DNA, the CDR3 is TGTGCCAGCAGCAAAGGGAAGAACAGGGCCTTAATCCGAATATTCCGTGAGACCCAGTACTTC.

The chain uses TRBV27 and TRBJ2-3, with 9 bases lining up with TRBD1. V trimming: 5 bases; J trimming: 6 bases; junction bases outside the gene matches: 6. CDR3 size: 14 residues. Germline CDR1 MNHEY, CDR2 SMNVEV (reference sequence). CDR3 in DNA: TGTGCCAGCAGTACCATGACAGGGGGGGATACGCAGTATTTT. Amino acid sequence: CASSTMTGGDTQYF.

The rearrangement joins TRBV25-1 to TRBJ2-1; no clear D gene. This CDR3 is 13 amino acids long. V was cut by 4 bases and J by 6 bases, with 10 bases left in between. Germline V gene sequence: CDR1 MGHDK, CDR2 SYGVNS. The CDR3 nucleotides are TGTGCCAGCAGTGGCTCGGGTACCAATGAGCAGTTCTTC. This sequence encodes CASSGSGTNEQFF.

As for this clone: The same CDR3 can be traced to other DNA sequences in this sample. The chain is built from TRBV5-6 and TRBJ2-5; TRBD2 agrees at 12 bases. Germline loops: CDR1 SGHDT, CDR2 YYEEEE. The CDR3 loop spans 14 amino acids. V dropped 4 bases and J dropped 2; count of bases not matched to a gene: 0. This CDR3 reads CASSGTSGQETQYF. Written as DNA, the CDR3 is TGTGCCAGCAGCGGGACTAGCGGGCAAGAGACCCAGTACTTC.

CDR3 loop: CAIRQGRGEKLFF. In DNA, the CDR3 is TGTGCCATCCGCCAGGGAAGGGGCGAAAAACTGTTTTTT. The gene calls are TRBV2 and TRBJ1-4, with D possibly being TRBD1 (5 bases). This CDR3 comprises 13 residues. From germline, CDR1 is SNHLY and CDR2 FYNNEI. The ends were cut back, 10 bases at V and 8 bases at J, with 17 bases in the middle. Together with reference TRBV2 and TRBJ1-4, the CDR3 gives the full variable domain: EPEVTQTPSHQVTQMGQEVILRCVPISNHLYFYWYRQILGQKVEFLVSFYNNEISEKSEIFDDQFSVERPDGSNFTLKIRSTKLEDSAMYFCAIRQGRGEKLFFGSGTQLSVL.

The chain carries TRBV5-8 and TRBJ2-7; D gene ambiguous. The CDR3 consists of 14 residues. CDR1 and CDR2 from the germline V gene are SGHTS and YDEGEE. V was clipped by 0 bases and J by 5 bases, with 12 bases between them. The CDR3 DNA reads as TGTGCCAGCAGCTTGGCCCTAGAGGTCGACGAGCAGTACTTC. It is translated as CASSLALEVDEQYF.

This clone was counted between two and nine times. The gene calls are TRBV7-6 and TRBJ2-3; TRBD1 matches 7 bases. The J segment lost 0 bases and the V segment lost 1 base, leaving 4 bases of the junction unmatched. The CDR3 contains 16 residues. Germline-derived CDR1 and CDR2 are SGHVS and FNYEAQ. The CDR3 sequence: CASSLGWDSSTDTQYF. DNA of the CDR3: TGTGCCAGCAGCTTAGGTTGGGACAGTAGCACAGATACGCAGTATTTT.